Listed below are T cell receptor beta chains from one sample, sequenced in a study of regulatory T cells in long-lasting Graves disease. MiXCR, run by TCRdb on the multiplex PCR reads, gives a single entry per CDR3 protein. The sample contains hundreds of thousands of distinct CDR3 sequences, approximately 13% of which appear only once. Another study also made use of these data, one on T cells in Graves' hyperthyroidism and ophthalmopathy.

Source: peripheral blood mononuclear cells (PBMCs), taken at new diagnosis, from a patient treated with antithyroid drugs. Receptors originate from a man aged 25-40 years with Graves disease. CDR3s include the opening cysteine and the closing phenylalanine or tryptophan. The D gene is left open where the match is weak. Clone size is not always given. Where it is, it says once, few, many or a class for expanded clones.

clone size	V gene	D gene	J gene	CDR3 protein	CDR3 DNA
many	TRBV2	TRBD1	TRBJ1-6	CASKETGRVSPLHF	TGTGCCAGCAAAGAGACAGGGCGGGTTTCACCCCTCCACTTT
many	TRBV20-1	TRBD2	TRBJ2-6	CSARGPTSGNAWSGANVLTF	TGCAGTGCTAGAGGACCAACTAGCGGGAACGCGTGGTCTGGGGCCAACGTCCTGACTTTC
many	TRBV28	TRBD1	TRBJ1-4	CASSFLVWQGAEKLFF	TGTGCCAGCAGTTTTCTCGTATGGCAGGGGGCGGAAAAACTGTTTTTT
many	TRBV28	TRBD1	TRBJ2-7	CASSLSGTVYEQYF	TGTGCCAGCAGTTTATCCGGGACAGTTTACGAGCAGTACTTC
few	TRBV6-1	TRBD1	TRBJ1-2	CASKKGGAGGEVNYGYTF	TGTGCCAGCAAAAAAGGAGGGGCAGGGGGCGAGGTGAACTATGGCTACACCTTC
many	TRBV12-3/TRBV12-4	NA	TRBJ2-1	CASSLVHSYNEQFF	TGTGCCAGCAGTTTAGTACACTCCTACAATGAGCAGTTCTTC
NA	TRBV19	TRBD2	TRBJ2-1	CASSISHAGGGNEQFF	TGTGCCAGTAGTATAAGTCATGCGGGAGGTGGGAATGAGCAGTTCTTC
many	TRBV28	NA	TRBJ1-5	CASSVDRSNQPQHF	TGTGCCAGCAGTGTCGACAGAAGCAATCAGCCCCAGCATTTT
many	TRBV12-5	TRBD2	TRBJ2-1	CASGLQLYSGPTYNEQFF	TGTGCTAGTGGTTTGCAACTCTATAGCGGGCCTACCTACAATGAGCAGTTCTTC
NA	TRBV30	NA	TRBJ2-1	CAWTDYTYNEQFF	TGTGCCTGGACGGACTACACCTACAATGAGCAGTTCTTC
few	TRBV20-1	TRBD2	TRBJ2-7	CSARSGTSGNPYEQYF	TGCAGTGCTAGATCCGGGACTAGCGGGAATCCCTACGAGCAGTACTTC
NA	TRBV29-1	TRBD1	TRBJ2-7	CSVGRDRDNEQYF	TGCAGCGTTGGCCGGGACAGGGATAATGAGCAGTACTTC
many	TRBV27	NA	TRBJ2-7	CASSQDGAYEQYF	TGTGCCAGCAGCCAGGACGGAGCCTACGAGCAGTACTTC
NA	TRBV7-8	NA	TRBJ1-4	CASSLEGQGDEKLFF	TGTGCCAGCAGCTTAGAGGGGCAGGGAGATGAAAAACTGTTTTTT
NA	TRBV12-3/TRBV12-4	NA	TRBJ2-1	CASSSRGNEQFF	TGTGCCAGCAGTTCCCGGGGAAATGAGCAGTTCTTC
few	TRBV5-5	TRBD2	TRBJ2-1	CASSLTRLAGGPGQFF	TGTGCCAGCAGCTTGACCAGACTAGCGGGAGGGCCGGGGCAGTTCTTC
few	TRBV11-2	TRBD1	TRBJ2-7	CASSLSGGNLYEQYF	TGTGCCAGCAGCTTATCAGGGGGCAATTTGTACGAGCAGTACTTC
many	TRBV6-1	NA	TRBJ1-2	CATLGGYGYTF	TGTGCCACCCTCGGGGGTTATGGCTACACCTTC
NA	TRBV3-1	NA	TRBJ2-1	CASSQTTGYNEQFF	TGTGCCAGCAGCCAAACAACAGGGTACAATGAGCAGTTCTTC
many	TRBV5-5	NA	TRBJ1-1	CASSFLTANTEAFF	TGTGCCAGCAGCTTCCTTACAGCGAACACTGAAGCTTTCTTT
many	TRBV16	NA	TRBJ2-3	CASSAIAAITDTQYF	TGTGCCAGCAGCGCTATCGCGGCGATCACAGATACGCAGTATTTT
NA	TRBV5-1	NA	TRBJ2-5	CASSPGRTPQTQYF	TGCGCCAGCAGCCCGGGACGGACCCCACAGACCCAGTACTTC
NA	TRBV27	NA	TRBJ2-7	CASSSSQGEQYF	TGTGCCAGCAGTTCAAGTCAGGGCGAGCAGTACTTC
many	TRBV20-1	NA	TRBJ2-2	CSASRGSNTGELFF	TGCAGTGCTAGTCGCGGGTCTAACACCGGGGAGCTGTTTTTT
many	TRBV12-3/TRBV12-4	TRBD2	TRBJ2-5	CASMGLAGEGETQYF	TGTGCCAGCATGGGGCTAGCGGGAGAGGGGGAGACCCAGTACTTC
NA	TRBV19	NA	TRBJ2-1	CASSIDRPIYNEQFF	TGTGCCAGTAGTATAGATCGACCCATCTACAATGAGCAGTTCTTC
NA	TRBV20-1	NA	TRBJ1-2	CSARPGERADYGYTF	TGCAGTGCTAGACCGGGAGAACGGGCTGACTATGGCTACACCTTC
many	TRBV7-3	NA	TRBJ2-1	CASSPLGGPSSEQFF	TGTGCCAGCAGCCCCCTAGGTGGGCCTTCGAGTGAGCAGTTCTTC
many	TRBV7-9	NA	TRBJ1-5	CASSFSEGPQHF	TGTGCCAGCAGCTTTTCCGAAGGGCCCCAGCATTTT
many	TRBV5-6	TRBD2	TRBJ2-1	CASSRVTSGNEQFF	TGTGCCAGCAGCAGGGTGACTAGCGGCAATGAGCAGTTCTTC
few	TRBV27	TRBD1	TRBJ1-2	CASSPRDRGAYGYTF	TGTGCCAGCAGTCCTCGGGACAGGGGGGCCTATGGCTACACCTTC
NA	TRBV20-1	NA	TRBJ2-7	CSASADAHEQYF	TGCAGTGCTAGCGCCGACGCACACGAGCAGTACTTC
many	TRBV19	NA	TRBJ2-2	CASSNEGPGTGELFF	TGTGCCAGTAGTAATGAGGGTCCGGGCACCGGGGAGCTGTTTTTT
many	TRBV15	NA	TRBJ2-7	CATSREPRAEQYF	TGTGCCACCAGCAGAGAGCCGCGGGCCGAGCAGTACTTC
many	TRBV10-3	NA	TRBJ2-7	CAISPNGFYEQYF	TGTGCCATCTCTCCGAATGGGTTCTACGAGCAGTACTTC
many	TRBV3-1	NA	TRBJ2-7	CASSQAARGYEQYF	TGTGCCAGCAGCCAAGCGGCGCGGGGTTACGAGCAGTACTTC
many	TRBV28	NA	TRBJ2-7	CASRPQGPPYEQYF	TGTGCCAGCAGGCCGCAGGGGCCTCCTTACGAGCAGTACTTC
few	TRBV20-1	NA	TRBJ1-5	CSASRGYSNQPQHF	TGCAGTGCTAGTCGGGGGTACAGCAATCAGCCCCAGCATTTT
once	TRBV18	TRBD2	TRBJ2-6	CASSPLRLAGAEGANVLTF	TGTGCCAGCTCACCACTGCGACTAGCGGGAGCGGAAGGGGCCAACGTCCTGACTTTC
many	TRBV7-2	TRBD2	TRBJ2-1	CASSFLADTYNEQFF	TGTGCCAGCAGCTTCCTAGCGGATACCTACAATGAGCAGTTCTTC
few	TRBV2	TRBD1	TRBJ2-7	CASSEERGQKYF	TGTGCCAGCAGTGAAGAGAGGGGACAGAAGTACTTC
NA	TRBV9	NA	TRBJ1-5	CASSVDWGGNQPQHF	TGTGCCAGCAGCGTAGACTGGGGGGGCAATCAGCCCCAGCATTTT
many	TRBV20-1	TRBD1	TRBJ2-2	CSVPTGSAGELFF	TGCAGTGTCCCGACAGGGTCGGCCGGGGAGCTGTTTTTT
many	TRBV6-2/TRBV6-3	NA	TRBJ2-1	CASTDQGSFGGDEQFF	TGTGCCAGCACCGACCAGGGTTCCTTTGGTGGCGATGAGCAGTTCTTC
NA	TRBV27	NA	TRBJ2-7	CASRNTGRGYEQYF	TGTGCCAGCAGAAATACGGGCAGGGGCTACGAGCAGTACTTC
many	TRBV12-3/TRBV12-4	NA	TRBJ2-5	CASSFGYGPKETQYF	TGTGCCAGCAGTTTTGGATACGGCCCGAAAGAGACCCAGTACTTC
many	TRBV12-3/TRBV12-4	NA	TRBJ2-3	CASSLARERADTQYF	TGTGCCAGCAGTTTGGCGCGGGAAAGGGCAGATACGCAGTATTTT
NA	TRBV6-2/TRBV6-3	NA	TRBJ2-2	CASRAEWGGELFF	TGTGCCAGCAGAGCCGAGTGGGGCGGGGAGCTGTTTTTT
NA	TRBV5-6	NA	TRBJ2-7	CASSWTARDEQYF	TGTGCCAGCAGCTGGACAGCTCGGGACGAGCAGTACTTC
many	TRBV12-5	TRBD1	TRBJ2-7	CASGFTDRSYEQYF	TGTGCTAGTGGTTTCACGGACAGGTCCTACGAGCAGTACTTC
many	TRBV5-1	NA	TRBJ2-3	CASSGLGVTDTQYF	TGTGCCAGCAGCGGGCTTGGAGTTACAGATACGCAGTATTTT
many	TRBV24-1	TRBD1	TRBJ2-7	CATSDHGTGGYYEQYF	TGTGCCACCAGTGACCATGGGACAGGGGGATACTACGAGCAGTACTTC
many	TRBV7-9	NA	TRBJ2-2	CASSLGTGSGELFF	TGTGCCAGCAGCTTAGGAACAGGTTCTGGGGAGCTGTTTTTT
NA	TRBV4-1	NA	TRBJ1-1	CASSHPPITEAFF	TGCGCCAGCAGCCACCCCCCCATCACTGAAGCTTTCTTT
few	TRBV19	NA	TRBJ1-3	CASNAQDSSGNTIYF	TGTGCCAGTAACGCCCAGGACAGCTCTGGAAACACCATATATTTT
many	TRBV5-1	TRBD1	TRBJ1-1	CASSGHRGLGTEAFF	TGCGCCAGCAGCGGACACAGGGGGCTGGGCACTGAAGCTTTCTTT
many	TRBV29-1	NA	TRBJ2-7	CSVEGGREYEQYF	TGCAGCGTTGAAGGGGGCCGGGAGTACGAGCAGTACTTC